One sample yielded the 23 T cell receptor beta chains listed below, sequenced in a study of cytomegalovirus exposure and HLA in healthy donors. Only in-frame clones appear in the TCRdb table, and some are missing; sequencing was by immunoSEQ multiplex PCR. The table includes a few hundred thousand clones, 85% to 95% detected once. Material for sequencing was PBMCs. Receptors were obtained from a woman between 18 and 30 years old in good health and CMV-seronegative.

The J gene is TRBJ2-1, the V gene TRBV7-8, with D possibly TRBD2 on 5 matching bases. Looked up from germline, CDR1 is SGHVS and CDR2 is FQNEAQ. The length of the CDR3 is 13 residues. Trimming removed 4 bases at V and 5 bases at J, with 9 bases between. CDR3 protein: CASSSGLDNEQFF. The CDR3 coding sequence is TGTGCCAGCAGCTCCGGACTTGACAATGAGCAGTTCTTC. Full variable domain (rest looked up from reference TRBV7-8 and TRBJ2-1): GAGVSQSPRYKVAKRGQDVALRCDPISGHVSLFWYQQALGQGPEFLTYFQNEAQLDKSGLPSDRFFAERPEGSVSTLKIQRTQQEDSAVYLCASSSGLDNEQFFGPGTRLTVL.

The chain couples TRBV6-1 to TRBJ1-5, with D unresolved. This CDR3 has 16 amino acids. The ends were cut back, 2 bases at V and 4 bases at J, with 15 bases in the middle. The V gene's germline CDR1 is MNHNS and CDR2 SASEGT. The CDR3 sequence: CASSEPGALANQPQHF. The CDR3 DNA reads as TGTGCCAGCAGTGAACCGGGAGCCTTGGCAAATCAGCCCCAGCATTTT.

The chain combines TRBV27 with TRBJ2-2; 11 bases line up with TRBD2. J lost 6 bases, V lost 5 bases, and 8 bases had no gene match. Germline CDR1 reads MNHEY; CDR2 reads SMNVEV (reference sequence). The CDR3 runs to 16 residues. The CDR3, as DNA: TGTGCCAGCAGTCTCGTATTAGCGGGAGGGCCCGGGGAGCTGTTTTTT. Translated, it gives CASSLVLAGGPGELFF.

In the case of this clone: Other DNA sequences of this sample code for an identical CDR3. The chain is built from TRBV28 and TRBJ2-6; TRBD1 aligns across 7 bases. The CDR3 has 15 residues. V lost 6 bases and J lost 2; bases outside the gene matches: 4. Germline CDR1 is MDHEN and CDR2 is SYDVKM. DNA for the CDR3: TGTGCCAGCAGCCTAGGGGGCGCTGGGGCCAACGTCCTGACTTTC. Translated: CASSLGGAGANVLTF.

The chain combines TRBV30 with TRBJ2-1, with 7 bases fitting TRBD2. CDR3 length equals 12 residues. Germline values: CDR1 GTSNPN, CDR2 SVGIG (reference sequence). Here the CDR3 reads CAYVREYNEQFF. The DNA of the CDR3 is TGTGCGTATGTGCGGGAGTACAATGAGCAGTTCTTC.

This rearrangement joins TRBV14 to TRBJ1-1; 7 nucleotides match TRBD1. The V gene end was trimmed by 0 bases and the J gene end by 4 bases; junction bases not matched to a gene: 8. This CDR3 spans 16 amino acids. Germline values: CDR1 SGHDN, CDR2 FVKESK. The chain's CDR3 is CASSQDGGGGITEAFF. The DNA of the CDR3 is TGTGCCAGCAGCCAAGATGGTGGAGGGGGCATCACTGAAGCTTTCTTT.

The genes are TRBV5-6 and TRBJ2-3; TRBD2 matches at 10 bases. The germline V gene encodes CDR1 SGHDT and CDR2 YYEEEE. After removal of 1 base from V and 1 base from J, the junction contained 3 bases not matched to a gene. The CDR3 is made up of 16 amino acids. In DNA form, the CDR3 reads TGTGCCAGCAGCTTGTTGGGGACTAGCGGCACAGATACGCAGTATTTT. Protein: CASSLLGTSGTDTQYF. Filled out from reference TRBV5-6 and TRBJ2-3, the complete variable domain reads DAGVTQSPTHLIKTRGQQVTLRCSPKSGHDTVSWYQQALGQGPQFIFQYYEEEERQRGNFPDRFSGHQFPNYSSELNVNALLLGDSALYLCASSLLGTSGTDTQYFGPGTRLTVL.

The chain recombines TRBV11-3 with TRBJ2-3; 7 bases are a match to TRBD1. With 1 base clipped from V and 1 base from J, the junction kept 8 bases outside the gene matches. Germline CDR1 and CDR2: SGHNT and YENEEA. This CDR3 comprises 17 residues. The CDR3 loop is CASSLGEQGYGTDTQYF. CDR3 DNA: TGTGCCAGCAGCTTAGGGGAACAGGGGTATGGCACAGATACGCAGTATTTT.

The J gene is TRBJ2-7, the V gene TRBV30; TRBD1 is a possible D gene (6 bases). Looked up from germline, CDR1 is GTSNPN and CDR2 is SVGIG (reference sequence). The CDR3 spans 11 residues. Deletions cut 5 bases from V and 3 bases from J, with 8 bases between. The CDR3 here is CAWETGYEQYF. CDR3 in DNA: TGTGCCTGGGAGACAGGCTACGAGCAGTACTTC. Variable domain in full (rest from reference TRBV30 and TRBJ2-7): SQTIHQWPATLVQPVGSPLSLECTVEGTSNPNLYWYRQAAGRGLQLLFYSVGIGQISSEVPQNLSASRPQDRQFILSSKKLLLSDSGFYLCAWETGYEQYFGPGTRLTVT.

The V call is TRBV27, the J call TRBJ2-7; perhaps TRBD2 as D (5 bases). Trimming took off 6 bases at V and 0 bases at J, with 15 bases between the two ends. The CDR3 is 15 amino acids. Germline values: CDR1 MNHEY, CDR2 SMNVEV (reference sequence). Here the CDR3 DNA reads TGTGCCAGCAGCGTTTTAGGTAGCGTCTCCTACGAGCAGTACTTC. Translating gives CASSVLGSVSYEQYF.

V is TRBV7-2 and J is TRBJ2-7; 7 bases map to TRBD1. Trimming at V came to 6 bases and at J to 6 bases, leaving 8 bases not matched to a gene. Germline loops: CDR1 SGHTA, CDR2 FQGNSA. This CDR3 has 13 amino acids. CDR3 DNA: TGTGCCAGCAGTTTAATCCGGGACAGCGAGCAGTACTTC. Its protein is CASSLIRDSEQYF.

This chain links TRBV2 with TRBJ2-6, with 7 bases lining up with TRBD1. Trimming at V came to 6 bases and at J to 4 bases, leaving 6 bases not matched to a gene. Germline-derived CDR1 and CDR2 are SNHLY and FYNNEI. The CDR3 runs to 15 residues. Here the CDR3 DNA reads TGTGCCAGCAGCAATACAGGGGCCGGGGCCAACGTCCTGACTTTC. Protein product: CASSNTGAGANVLTF.

This clone showed up just once. This rearrangement joins TRBV6-6 to TRBJ2-5; D ambiguous. Germline assignment: CDR1 MNHNY and CDR2 SVGAGI (reference sequence). This CDR3 region has 13 residues. Trimming left V 5 bases short and J 2 bases short, with 9 bases between. CDR3 coding DNA: TGTGCCAGCAGTCCCGTGACTCAAGAGACCCAGTACTTC. It yields the protein CASSPVTQETQYF.

This clone appeared a single time. V usage is TRBV28 and J usage is TRBJ2-3, with D unclear. The CDR3 loop spans 11 amino acids. The germline V gene encodes CDR1 MDHEN and CDR2 SYDVKM. Trimming removed 2 bases at V and 5 bases at J, with 2 bases between. For the CDR3, the DNA is TGTGCCAGCAGTTTACGAGATACGCAGTATTTT. Residues: CASSLRDTQYF.

The chain is built from TRBV30 and TRBJ1-2; 7 positions match TRBD1. The CDR3 has 13 residues. Germline values: CDR1 GTSNPN, CDR2 SVGIG (reference sequence). With 3 bases clipped from V and 4 bases from J, the junction kept 5 bases outside the gene matches. The CDR3 bases are TGTGCCTGGAGCCCCGGACAGGCCTATGGCTACACCTTC. Protein sequence: CAWSPGQAYGYTF. The full variable domain, in which reference TRBV30 and TRBJ1-2 provide the parts outside the CDR3, is SQTIHQWPATLVQPVGSPLSLECTVEGTSNPNLYWYRQAAGRGLQLLFYSVGIGQISSEVPQNLSASRPQDRQFILSSKKLLLSDSGFYLCAWSPGQAYGYTFGSGTRLTVV.

The chain has TRBV6-4 and TRBJ2-1, with a possible D match to TRBD2 (5 bases). The germline CDR1 and CDR2 sequences are MRHNA and SNTAGT. V lost 3 bases to trimming and J lost 1 base, with 10 bases between them. This CDR3 has 15 amino acids. The CDR3 DNA is TGTGCCAGCAGTGAGGCTAGCCAATCCTACAATGAGCAGTTCTTC. Protein product: CASSEASQSYNEQFF.

The gene calls are TRBV9 and TRBJ1-1, with a tentative D call TRBD1 (5 bases). V was trimmed by 0 bases and J by 7 bases, leaving 7 bases between them. The germline CDR1 and CDR2 sequences are SGDLS and YYNGEE. The CDR3 has 12 amino acids. CDR3 nucleotides: TGTGCCAGCAGCGTAGGGCAGGGTGAAGCTTTCTTT. This sequence encodes CASSVGQGEAFF.

The V gene is TRBV5-4, the J gene TRBJ2-1; maybe TRBD1 (8 bases). The V gene's germline CDR1 is SGHNT and CDR2 YYREEE (reference sequence). The V end lost 1 base, the J end lost 1 base, and 12 bases lay between the germline ends. The CDR3 runs 16 residues. CDR3 loop: CASSLQQGGSYNEQFF. CDR3 DNA: TGTGCCAGCAGCTTGCAACAGGGGGGGTCCTACAATGAGCAGTTCTTC.

This chain joins TRBV27 and TRBJ1-1, with a possible D match to TRBD1 (5 bases). Germline CDR1 reads MNHEY; CDR2 reads SMNVEV (reference sequence). V lost 6 bases and J 1 base, leaving 12 bases between the germline ends. CDR3 length equals 14 residues. The DNA for the CDR3 is TGTGCCAGCAGACAAAGACAGAGGAACACTGAAGCTTTCTTT. Amino acids: CASRQRQRNTEAFF.

This chain joins TRBV5-1 and TRBJ1-1; 7 bases agree with TRBD1. CDR1 and CDR2 from the germline V gene are SGHRS and YFSETQ. The CDR3 is 13 amino acids. Trimming removed 0 bases from V and 10 bases from J; junction bases left unmatched: 6. CDR3 in amino acids: CASSLAVTGVAFF. The CDR3 nucleotides are TGCGCCAGCAGCTTGGCCGTTACAGGGGTAGCTTTCTTT.

This chain links TRBV15 with TRBJ2-2, with D maybe TRBD2 (6 bases). The V and J ends lost 4 bases and 2 bases respectively, with 14 bases between them. The CDR3 has 16 residues. Germline assignment: CDR1 LNHNV and CDR2 YYDKDF (reference sequence). The DNA of the CDR3 is TGTGCCACCAGCACCATCCCGGGACTTAACACCGGGGAGCTGTTTTTT. This translates into CATSTIPGLNTGELFF.

This clone was recorded only once. This chain links TRBV2 with TRBJ2-3; a weak D match, TRBD2 (5 bases). Per the germline V gene, CDR1 is SNHLY and CDR2 is FYNNEI. This CDR3 is 16 amino acids long. V lost 2 bases and J lost 2, with 14 bases in between. The CDR3 protein is CASSETRASYTDTQYF. The CDR3 DNA sequence: TGTGCCAGCAGTGAAACTCGAGCTAGCTACACAGATACGCAGTATTTT.

This chain joins TRBV30 and TRBJ2-7; unclear D gene. Germline V gene data show CDR1 as GTSNPN and CDR2 as SVGIG (reference sequence). The CDR3 spans 13 residues. Trimming cost V 2 bases and J 0 bases, with 8 bases left between them. CDR3 residues: CAWSFANSYEQYF. The CDR3, as DNA: TGTGCCTGGAGTTTTGCTAACTCCTACGAGCAGTACTTC. Together with reference TRBV30 and TRBJ2-7, the CDR3 gives the full variable domain: SQTIHQWPATLVQPVGSPLSLECTVEGTSNPNLYWYRQAAGRGLQLLFYSVGIGQISSEVPQNLSASRPQDRQFILSSKKLLLSDSGFYLCAWSFANSYEQYFGPGTRLTVT.